These 10 T cell receptor beta chains were all obtained from the same sample, sequenced in a study of vaccination effects on CD4 cells after COVID-19. Before any sequencing was done, the ViraFEST assay used viral peptide pools to expand antigen-specific CD4+ T cells. Having been cultured for 9 to 11 days, the cells underwent CD4+ T cell isolation. Participants were given two doses of BNT162b2 or mRNA-1273 vaccine. This table comes from immunoSEQ multiplex PCR, and its TCRdb copy is limited to in-frame clones, with some not included. The data contain more than 20,000 clones, roughly 76% of them singletons. These receptors lack a known antigen. The sequences come from CD4+ T cells from PBMCs cultured with HCoV-229E spike peptides, collected after COVID-19 vaccination. These receptors were collected from a human donor who received a COVID-19 vaccine.

As regards this clone: The sample carries other DNA sequences with the same CDR3. The V and J genes are TRBV12-3 or TRBV12-4 and TRBJ2-7; D perhaps matches TRBD1 (6 bases). This CDR3 is built from 12 residues. Trimming cost V 3 bases and J 4 bases, with 7 bases left between them. CDR3 loop: CASSFGQYEQYF. CDR3 sequence (DNA): TGTGCCAGCAGTTTCGGACAGTACGAGCAGTACTTC.

There are a few counts of this clone. The CDR3 region has the DNA TGTGCCAGCACCGGAGGCTATGGCTACACCTTC. This gives the protein CASTGGYGYTF. The chain has TRBV27 and TRBJ1-2, with D unclear. CDR1 MNHEY and CDR2 SMNVEV come from the germline V gene (reference sequence). Trimming left V 7 bases short and J 4 bases short, with 7 bases between. There are 11 residues in the CDR3.

V is TRBV19 and J is TRBJ1-6, with D possibly matching TRBD1 (5 bases). The CDR3 loop spans 12 amino acids. Germline assignment: CDR1 LNHDA and CDR2 SQIVND (reference sequence). Trimming took off 3 bases at V and 13 bases at J, with 10 bases between the two ends. CDR3 DNA: TGTGCCAGTAGTATCCTACAGGAGCCCCTCCACTTT. Translated: CASSILQEPLHF.

This clone is a singleton in its sample. The gene calls are TRBV5-1 and TRBJ2-7; 8 nucleotides agree with TRBD1. CDR1 and CDR2 (germline): SGHRS, YFSETQ. After removal of 3 bases from V and 4 bases from J, the junction contained 9 bases not matched to a gene. The CDR3 runs 15 residues. The CDR3 DNA follows: TGCGCCAGCAGCTCGCCACAGGGGGGCGGTTACGAGCAGTACTTC. Its translation: CASSSPQGGGYEQYF.

The chain joins TRBV29-1 to TRBJ2-1, with D maybe TRBD1 (6 bases). Between the trimmed V and J ends, which lost 6 bases and 5 bases, there was a span of 20 bases. CDR3 length equals 15 residues. Germline loops: CDR1 SQVTM, CDR2 ANQGSEA. CDR3 residues: CSVDDQIRTDNEQFF. CDR3 sequence (DNA): TGCAGCGTGGACGACCAAATTAGGACAGACAATGAGCAGTTCTTC.

This clone was observed a few times. The chain has TRBV4-1 and TRBJ1-6; 8 nucleotides line up with TRBD1. V trimming: 0 bases; J trimming: 10 bases; junction bases outside the gene matches: 14. Germline V gene data show CDR1 as MGHRA and CDR2 as YSYEKL. The CDR3 loop spans 18 amino acids. CDR3 protein: CASSQDPLRTGQTSPLHF. CDR3 DNA sequence: TGCGCCAGCAGCCAAGACCCCCTTCGGACAGGGCAGACCTCACCCCTCCACTTT.

V usage is TRBV15 and J usage is TRBJ2-7; D is ambiguous. Germline CDR1 LNHNV, CDR2 YYDKDF (reference sequence). V was cut by 9 bases and J by 5 bases, with 17 bases left in between. The CDR3 runs 13 residues. CDR3 sequence: CATSPGLKDEQYF. CDR3 DNA sequence: TGTGCCACAAGTCCCGGGTTGAAGGACGAGCAGTACTTC.

This clone has only a few counts. CDR3 amino acids: CASETGRGNSPLHF. CDR3 DNA: TGTGCCAGCGAAACAGGAAGGGGAAATTCACCCCTCCACTTT. The chain recombines TRBV6-5 with TRBJ1-6, with a weak D call TRBD1 (5 bases). The germline V gene has CDR1 MNHEY and CDR2 SVGAGI. The CDR3 runs to 14 residues. Trimming took 8 bases from V and 7 from J, leaving 15 bases between them.

The J gene is TRBJ1-4, the V gene TRBV7-9, with D possibly TRBD1 on 6 matching bases. Germline V gene sequence: CDR1 SEHNR, CDR2 FQNEAQ (reference sequence). V was shortened by 5 bases and J by 6 bases, with 13 bases between the two germline ends. The CDR3 totals 14 residues. This CDR3 is CASSGTGWDEKLFF. The CDR3 nucleotides are TGTGCCAGCAGCGGAACAGGGTGGGATGAAAAACTGTTTTTT.

This chain joins TRBV10-3 and TRBJ1-5; the D gene is possibly TRBD1 (5 bases). With 5 bases removed from V and 2 bases from J, the gap between germline ends came to 10 bases. The germline V gene encodes CDR1 ENHRY and CDR2 SYGVKD. The CDR3 has 14 amino acids. CDR3 amino acids: CAISSPGGNQPQHF. For the CDR3, the DNA is TGTGCCATCAGTTCCCCGGGGGGCAATCAGCCCCAGCATTTT.